This TCR beta chain was obtained from a study of type 1 regulatory T cells. Study-wide results and caveats: Type 1 regulatory T cells had a more restricted TCR repertoire than non-type 1 regulatory T cells.

TCRdb re-analysed the reads in MiXCR, keeping a single row per CDR3 protein. The table includes tens of thousands of distinct CDR3 sequences, around 20% detected once. With regard to this clonotype: As yet, its antigen is unknown.

Germline CDR1 is LGHNA and CDR2 is YNFKEQ. V shed 2 bases and J shed 1 base, with 13 bases lying between them. CDR3 length: 16 amino acids. Sequenced input: cultured type 1 regulatory T (Tr1) cells, either the whole culture or a sorted fraction (not recorded which). This receptor was taken from a human donor in good health. V and J are TRBV4-2 and TRBJ2-3; D might be TRBD1 (6 bases). The DNA of the CDR3 is TGTGCCAGCAGCCAACCAACAGGGACGGGCACAGATACGCAGTATTTT. It codes for CASSQPTGTGTDTQYF.